This T cell receptor (beta chain) was recorded in a study of T cell changes during pregnancy in multiple sclerosis (dated by TCRdb to between 2019 and 2020). Looking at the study overall: The study examined how the T cell repertoire changed over the course of pregnancy in women with multiple sclerosis.

The CDR3 goes from the cysteine to the phenylalanine over 15 residues. The read is trimmed to its CDR3 DNA, 45 bases read in frame from base 1. V is pared back by 4 bases and J by 2 bases, with 15 bases lying between the germline termini. Via the germline V gene, CDR1 is SGHRS and CDR2 YFSETQ. The protocol used for the library was the immunoSEQ multiplex PCR assay. The immuneACCESS repertoire file appears here via TCRdb, limited to in-frame rearrangements. These files lack a portion of the clones; in checked studies, under half of the deficit traces to unresolved V genes, and the cause of the others is not known. In this sample the table shows tens of thousands of clones, roughly 92% of which occur a single time. Jointly, the top ten make up roughly 0.69% of the sample. In regard to this clone: The clone's antigen remains unknown. No clone much larger than this one lies a single base away; base qualities are absent.

This sequence originates from a female donor with multiple sclerosis, enrolled in a pregnancy study. The sample here was CD4+ T cells from peripheral blood mononuclear cells, taken in the first trimester of pregnancy. This receptor chain uses TRBV5-1 and TRBJ2-5, with the D gene not confidently named. The CDR3 is CASSPNPGKQETQYF. The DNA sequence reads TGCGCCAGCAGCCCAAACCCAGGAAAACAAGAGACCCAGTACTTC. The full variable domain, with segments outside the CDR3 supplied by the reference TRBV5-1 and TRBJ2-5 proteins, appears as KAGVTQTPRYLIKTRGQQVTLSCSPISGHRSVSWYQQTPGQGLQFLFEYFSETQRNKGNFPGRFSGRQFSNSRSEMNVSTLELGDSALYLCASSPNPGKQETQYFGPGTRLLVL.